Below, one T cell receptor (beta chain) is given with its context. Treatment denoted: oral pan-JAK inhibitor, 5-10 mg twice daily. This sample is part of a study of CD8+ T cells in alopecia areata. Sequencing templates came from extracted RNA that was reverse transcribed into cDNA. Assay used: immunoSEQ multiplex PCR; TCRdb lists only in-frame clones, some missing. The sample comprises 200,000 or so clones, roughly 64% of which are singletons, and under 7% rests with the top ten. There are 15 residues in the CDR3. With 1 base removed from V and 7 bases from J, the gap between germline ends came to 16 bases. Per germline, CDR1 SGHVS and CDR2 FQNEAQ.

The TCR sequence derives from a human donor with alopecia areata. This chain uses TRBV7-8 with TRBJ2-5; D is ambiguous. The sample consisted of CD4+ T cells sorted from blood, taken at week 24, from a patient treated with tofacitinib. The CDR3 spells CASSLDYSVLGTQYF. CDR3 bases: TGTGCCAGCAGCTTAGACTACTCAGTATTGGGGACCCAGTACTTC.